This paragraph reports one T cell receptor beta chain. The antigen is not known. This sample is drawn from a study of CD8+CD57+ T cells in acquired aplastic anemia. Overall study: Roughly 3.2 ug was the average amount of DNA from sorted CD4+ and CD8+ cells. Read counts for CD4+ cells (from healthy donors) averaged about 10.8 million. Findings and limits, study-wide: CD8+ Simpson's diversity did not differ significantly between patients and controls. Both patients and controls carried the same twenty-nine CD8+ CDR3 sequences.

Genomic DNA served as template for TCR beta VDJ and CDR3 profiling. TCRdb itself ran the reads through MiXCR, one entry per CDR3 protein. Among some 180,000 distinct CDR3 sequences listed, 40% to 55% were seen once. CDR1 and CDR2 (germline): DFQATT, SNEGSKA (reference sequence). The V gene end was trimmed by 0 bases and the J gene end by 7 bases; junction bases not matched to a gene: 7. This CDR3 region has 14 residues. The chain carries TRBV20-1 and TRBJ2-7, with TRBD2 matching 9 bases. The source is a human donor in good health. Material: sorted CD4+, CD8+, or CD8+CD57+ T cells (not recorded which) from PBMCs. The CDR3 nucleotides read TGCAGTGCTAGAGATCCGCCTAGCGGGAATGAGCAGTACTTC. Its protein product is CSARDPPSGNEQYF.